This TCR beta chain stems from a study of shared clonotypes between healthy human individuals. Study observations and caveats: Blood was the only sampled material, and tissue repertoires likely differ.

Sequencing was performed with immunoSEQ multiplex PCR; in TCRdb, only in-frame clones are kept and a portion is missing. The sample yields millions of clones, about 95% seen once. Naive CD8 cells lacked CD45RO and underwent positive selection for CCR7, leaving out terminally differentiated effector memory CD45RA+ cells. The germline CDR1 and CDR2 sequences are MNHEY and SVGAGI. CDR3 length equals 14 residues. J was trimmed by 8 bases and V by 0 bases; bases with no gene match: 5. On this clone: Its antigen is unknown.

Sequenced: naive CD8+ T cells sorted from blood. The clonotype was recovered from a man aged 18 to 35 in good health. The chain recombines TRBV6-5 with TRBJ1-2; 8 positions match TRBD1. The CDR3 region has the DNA TGTGCCAGCAGTTACTCGACAGGGGATGGCGGCTACACCTTC. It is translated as CASSYSTGDGGYTF.